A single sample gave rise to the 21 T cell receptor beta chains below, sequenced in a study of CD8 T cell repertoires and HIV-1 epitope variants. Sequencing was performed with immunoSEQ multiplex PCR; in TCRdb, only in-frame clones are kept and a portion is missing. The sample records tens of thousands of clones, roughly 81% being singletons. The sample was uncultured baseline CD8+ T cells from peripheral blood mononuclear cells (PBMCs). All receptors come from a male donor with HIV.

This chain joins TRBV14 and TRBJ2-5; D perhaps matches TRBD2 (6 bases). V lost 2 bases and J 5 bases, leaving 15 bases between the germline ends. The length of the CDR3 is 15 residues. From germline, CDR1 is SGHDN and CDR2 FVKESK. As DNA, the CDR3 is TGTGCCAGCAGCCAATTTCCGGGACTCGGGGAGACCCAGTACTTC. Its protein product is CASSQFPGLGETQYF.

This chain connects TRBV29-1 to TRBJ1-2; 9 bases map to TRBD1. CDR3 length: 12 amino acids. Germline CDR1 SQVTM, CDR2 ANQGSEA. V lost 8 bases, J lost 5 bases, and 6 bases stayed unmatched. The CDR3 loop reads CSSTGGRYGYTF. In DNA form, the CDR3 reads TGCAGCTCAACAGGGGGCAGGTATGGCTACACCTTC. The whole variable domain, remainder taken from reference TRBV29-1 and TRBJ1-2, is SAVISQKPSRDICQRGTSLTIQCQVDSQVTMMFWYRQQPGQSLTLIATANQGSEATYESGFVIDKFPISRPNLTFSTLTVSNMSPEDSSIYLCSSTGGRYGYTFGSGTRLTVV.

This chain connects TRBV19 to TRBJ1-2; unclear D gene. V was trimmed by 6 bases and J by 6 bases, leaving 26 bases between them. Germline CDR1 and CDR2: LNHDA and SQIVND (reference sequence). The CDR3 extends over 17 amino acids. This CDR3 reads CASSHRAPGPYFDGYTF. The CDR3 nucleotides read TGTGCCAGTAGCCACCGGGCCCCAGGCCCTTATTTTGATGGCTACACCTTC.

The CDR3 spells CASSLSGALFGYTF. In nucleotides, the CDR3 is TGTGCCAGCAGCTTAAGCGGGGCCCTTTTTGGCTACACCTTC. This chain links TRBV11-2 with TRBJ1-2; weak D call: TRBD1 (5 bases). The CDR3 spans 14 residues. Germline V gene data show CDR1 as SGHAT and CDR2 as FQNNGV. Trimming removed 2 bases from V and 7 bases from J, with 14 bases in between.

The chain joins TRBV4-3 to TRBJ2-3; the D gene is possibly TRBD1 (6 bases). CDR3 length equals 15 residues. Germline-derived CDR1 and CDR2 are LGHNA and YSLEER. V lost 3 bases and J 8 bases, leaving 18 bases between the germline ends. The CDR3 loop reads CASSHGQGSVSTQYF. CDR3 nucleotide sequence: TGCGCCAGCAGCCACGGGCAGGGGAGTGTGAGTACGCAGTATTTT.

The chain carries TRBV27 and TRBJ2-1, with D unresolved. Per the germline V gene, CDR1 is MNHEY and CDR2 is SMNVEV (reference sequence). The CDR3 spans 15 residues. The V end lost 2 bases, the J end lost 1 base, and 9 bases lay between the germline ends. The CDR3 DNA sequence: TGTGCCAGCAGTTTAGGTGGTTGGTCCTACAATGAGCAGTTCTTC. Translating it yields CASSLGGWSYNEQFF.

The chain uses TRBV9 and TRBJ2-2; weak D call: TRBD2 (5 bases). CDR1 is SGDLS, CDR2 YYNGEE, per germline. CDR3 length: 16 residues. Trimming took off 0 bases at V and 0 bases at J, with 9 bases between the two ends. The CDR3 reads CASSVVPGSNTGELFF. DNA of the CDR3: TGTGCCAGCAGCGTAGTTCCGGGGTCGAACACCGGGGAGCTGTTTTTT. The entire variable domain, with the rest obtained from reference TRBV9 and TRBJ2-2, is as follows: DSGVTQTPKHLITATGQRVTLRCSPRSGDLSVYWYQQSLDQGLQFLIQYYNGEERAKGNILERFSAQQFPDLHSELNLSSLELGDSALYFCASSVVPGSNTGELFFGEGSRLTVL.

The CDR3 protein is CASSSRTSGSMTGNEQFF. Written as DNA, the CDR3 is TGCGCCAGCAGCTCCCGAACTAGCGGGAGCATGACGGGCAATGAGCAGTTCTTC. V and J are TRBV5-1 and TRBJ2-1, with 11 bases identical to TRBD2. Trimming at V came to 3 bases and at J to 6 bases, leaving 14 bases not matched to a gene. Germline V gene lookup returns CDR1 SGHRS and CDR2 YFSETQ. The CDR3 totals 18 residues.

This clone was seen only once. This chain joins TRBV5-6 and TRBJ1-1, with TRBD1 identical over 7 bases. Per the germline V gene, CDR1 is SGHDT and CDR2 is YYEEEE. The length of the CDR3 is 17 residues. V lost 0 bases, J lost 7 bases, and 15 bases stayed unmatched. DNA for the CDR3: TGTGCCAGCAGCTTGGTTGGAAGGGACAGCCCCAGGGGTGAAGCTTTCTTT. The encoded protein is CASSLVGRDSPRGEAFF.

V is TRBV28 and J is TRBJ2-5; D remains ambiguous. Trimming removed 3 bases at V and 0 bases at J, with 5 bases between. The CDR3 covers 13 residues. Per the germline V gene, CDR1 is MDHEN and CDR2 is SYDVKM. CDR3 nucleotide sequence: TGTGCCAGCAGTTTTCTCTACCAAGAGACCCAGTACTTC. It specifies CASSFLYQETQYF. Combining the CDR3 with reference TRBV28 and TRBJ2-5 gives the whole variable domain DVKVTQSSRYLVKRTGEKVFLECVQDMDHENMFWYRQDPGLGLRLIYFSYDVKMKEKGDIPEGYSVSREKKERFSLILESASTNQTSMYLCASSFLYQETQYFGPGTRLLVL.

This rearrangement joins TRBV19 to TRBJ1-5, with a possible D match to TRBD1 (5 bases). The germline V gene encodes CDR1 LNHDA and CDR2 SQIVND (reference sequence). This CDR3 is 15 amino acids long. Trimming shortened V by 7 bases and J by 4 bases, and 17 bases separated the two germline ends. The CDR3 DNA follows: TGTGCCAGTACCGTACTAAGGGACGGGAATCAGCCCCAGCATTTT. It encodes CASTVLRDGNQPQHF.

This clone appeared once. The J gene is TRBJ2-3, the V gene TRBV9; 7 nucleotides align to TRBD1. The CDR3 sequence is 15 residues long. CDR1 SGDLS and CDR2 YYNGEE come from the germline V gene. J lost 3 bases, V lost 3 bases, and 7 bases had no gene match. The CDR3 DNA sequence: TGTGCCAGCAGCGCGGGACAGCGGCCGACAGATACGCAGTATTTT. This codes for CASSAGQRPTDTQYF.

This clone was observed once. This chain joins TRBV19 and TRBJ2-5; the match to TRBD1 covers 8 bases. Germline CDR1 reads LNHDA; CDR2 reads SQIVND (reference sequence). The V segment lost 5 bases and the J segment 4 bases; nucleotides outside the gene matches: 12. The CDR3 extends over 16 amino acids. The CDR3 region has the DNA TGTGCCAGTAGTCCGTCTACAGGACAGGGAAGAGAGACCCAGTACTTC. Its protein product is CASSPSTGQGRETQYF.

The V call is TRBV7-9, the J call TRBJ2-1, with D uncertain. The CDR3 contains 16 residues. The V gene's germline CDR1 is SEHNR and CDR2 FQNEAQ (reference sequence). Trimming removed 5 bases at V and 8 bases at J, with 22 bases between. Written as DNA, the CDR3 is TGTGCCAGCAGCCAACCACCGGGCCGGATGGGCGATGAGCAGTTCTTC. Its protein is CASSQPPGRMGDEQFF.

CDR3 DNA: TGCGCCAGCAGCCCACACCTAAATAGCAATCAGCCCCAGCATTTT. Residues: CASSPHLNSNQPQHF. This chain uses TRBV4-3 with TRBJ1-5, with D uncertain. CDR1 is LGHNA, CDR2 YSLEER, per germline. V shed 4 bases and J shed 0 bases, with 10 bases lying between them. The CDR3 runs 15 residues.

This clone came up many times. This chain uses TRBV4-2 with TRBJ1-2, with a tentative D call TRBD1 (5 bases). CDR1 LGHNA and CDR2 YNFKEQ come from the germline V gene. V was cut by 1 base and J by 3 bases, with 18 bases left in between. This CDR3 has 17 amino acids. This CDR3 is CASSQGVKAQGHYGYTF. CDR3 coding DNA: TGTGCCAGCAGCCAAGGAGTCAAAGCGCAGGGACACTATGGCTACACCTTC.

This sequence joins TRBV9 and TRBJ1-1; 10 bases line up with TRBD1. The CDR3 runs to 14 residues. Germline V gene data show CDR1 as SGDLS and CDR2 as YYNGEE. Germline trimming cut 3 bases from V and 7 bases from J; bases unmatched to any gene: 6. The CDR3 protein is CASSAGQGLSEAFF. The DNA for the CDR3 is TGTGCCAGCAGCGCGGGACAGGGGTTGAGTGAAGCTTTCTTT.

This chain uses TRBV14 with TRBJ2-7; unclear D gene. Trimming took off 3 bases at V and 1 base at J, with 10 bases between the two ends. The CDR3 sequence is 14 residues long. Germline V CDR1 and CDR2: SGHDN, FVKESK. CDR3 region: CASSHRDRSYEQYF. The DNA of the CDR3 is TGTGCCAGCAGCCACAGAGACCGATCCTACGAGCAGTACTTC. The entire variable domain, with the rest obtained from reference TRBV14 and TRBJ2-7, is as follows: EAGVTQFPSHSVIEKGQTVTLRCDPISGHDNLYWYRRVMGKEIKFLLHFVKESKQDESGMPNNRFLAERTGGTYSTLKVQPAELEDSGVYFCASSHRDRSYEQYFGPGTRLTVT.

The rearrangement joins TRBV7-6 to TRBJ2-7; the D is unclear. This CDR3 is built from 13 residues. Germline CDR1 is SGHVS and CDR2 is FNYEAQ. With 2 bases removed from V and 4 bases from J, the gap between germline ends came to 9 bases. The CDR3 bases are TGTGCCAGCAGCTTATCTAGTGGATACGAGCAGTACTTC. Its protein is CASSLSSGYEQYF.

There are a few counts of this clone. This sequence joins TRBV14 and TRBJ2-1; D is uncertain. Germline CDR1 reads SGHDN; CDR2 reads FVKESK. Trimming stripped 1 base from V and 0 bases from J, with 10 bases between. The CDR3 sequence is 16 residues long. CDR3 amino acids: CASSQVSPISYNEQFF. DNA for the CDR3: TGTGCCAGCAGCCAAGTGTCGCCCATCTCCTACAATGAGCAGTTCTTC.

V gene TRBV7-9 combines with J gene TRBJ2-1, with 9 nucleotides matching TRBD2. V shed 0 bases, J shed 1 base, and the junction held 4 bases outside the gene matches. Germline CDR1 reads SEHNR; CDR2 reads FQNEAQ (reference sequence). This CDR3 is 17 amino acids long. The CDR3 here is CASSLAAGGGSYNEQFF. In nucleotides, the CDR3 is TGTGCCAGCAGCTTAGCGGCGGGAGGGGGATCCTACAATGAGCAGTTCTTC.